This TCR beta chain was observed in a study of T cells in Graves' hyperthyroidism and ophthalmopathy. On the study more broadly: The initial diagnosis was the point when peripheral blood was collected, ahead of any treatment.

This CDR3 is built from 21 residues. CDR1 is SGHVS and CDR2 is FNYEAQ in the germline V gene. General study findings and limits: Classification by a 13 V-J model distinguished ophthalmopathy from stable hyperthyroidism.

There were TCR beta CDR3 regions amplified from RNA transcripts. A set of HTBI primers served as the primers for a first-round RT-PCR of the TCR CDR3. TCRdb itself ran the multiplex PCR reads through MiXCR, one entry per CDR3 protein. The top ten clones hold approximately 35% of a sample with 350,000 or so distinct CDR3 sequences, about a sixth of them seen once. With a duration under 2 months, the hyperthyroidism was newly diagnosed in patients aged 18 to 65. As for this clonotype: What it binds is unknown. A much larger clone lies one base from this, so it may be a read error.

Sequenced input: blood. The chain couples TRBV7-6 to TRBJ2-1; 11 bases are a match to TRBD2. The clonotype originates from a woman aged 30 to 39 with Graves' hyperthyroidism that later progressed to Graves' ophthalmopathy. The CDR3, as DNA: TGTGTCAGCAGCTTAGATGCGGCCGGGCTAGCGGGAGGTTTATATGGTGGTGAGCAGTTCTTC. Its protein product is CVSSLDAAGLAGGLYGGEQFF.